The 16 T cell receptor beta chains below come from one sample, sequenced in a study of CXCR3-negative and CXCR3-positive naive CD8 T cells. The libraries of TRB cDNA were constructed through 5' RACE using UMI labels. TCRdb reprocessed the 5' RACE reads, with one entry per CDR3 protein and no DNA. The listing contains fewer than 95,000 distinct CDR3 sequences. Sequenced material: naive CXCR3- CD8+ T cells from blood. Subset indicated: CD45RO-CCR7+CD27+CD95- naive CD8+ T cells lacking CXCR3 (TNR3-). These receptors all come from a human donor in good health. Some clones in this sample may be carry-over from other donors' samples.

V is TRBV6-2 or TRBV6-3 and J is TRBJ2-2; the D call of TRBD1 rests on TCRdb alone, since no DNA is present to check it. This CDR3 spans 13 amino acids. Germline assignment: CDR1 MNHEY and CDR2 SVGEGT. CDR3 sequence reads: CASSPGVAGELFF.

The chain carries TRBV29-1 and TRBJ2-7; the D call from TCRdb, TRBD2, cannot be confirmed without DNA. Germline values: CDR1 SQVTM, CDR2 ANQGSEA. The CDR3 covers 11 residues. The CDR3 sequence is CSVGWDHEQYF.

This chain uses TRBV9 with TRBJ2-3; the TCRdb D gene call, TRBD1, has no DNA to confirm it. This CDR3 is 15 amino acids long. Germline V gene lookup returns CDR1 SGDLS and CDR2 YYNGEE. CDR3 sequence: CASSVGQGFLDTQYF.

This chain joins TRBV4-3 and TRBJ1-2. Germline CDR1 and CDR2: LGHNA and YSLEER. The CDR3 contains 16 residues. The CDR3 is CASSQEGSSSPYGYTF.

The chain's CDR3 is CASSSRDYYEQYF. V and J are TRBV7-2 and TRBJ2-7; the D call of TRBD1 rests on TCRdb alone, since no DNA is present to check it. This CDR3 has 13 amino acids. The germline V gene encodes CDR1 SGHTA and CDR2 FQGNSA.

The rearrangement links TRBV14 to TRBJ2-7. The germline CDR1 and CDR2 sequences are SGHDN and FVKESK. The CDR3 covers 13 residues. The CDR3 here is CASSQDHPYEQYF.

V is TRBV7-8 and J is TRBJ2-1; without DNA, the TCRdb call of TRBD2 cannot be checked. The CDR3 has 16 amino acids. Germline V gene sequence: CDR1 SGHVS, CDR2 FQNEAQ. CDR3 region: CASSLGTGRPPNEQFF.

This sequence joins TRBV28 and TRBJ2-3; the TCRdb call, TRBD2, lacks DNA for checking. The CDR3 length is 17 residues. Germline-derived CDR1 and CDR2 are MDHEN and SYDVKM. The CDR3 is CASSPGTLAGGSDTQYF.

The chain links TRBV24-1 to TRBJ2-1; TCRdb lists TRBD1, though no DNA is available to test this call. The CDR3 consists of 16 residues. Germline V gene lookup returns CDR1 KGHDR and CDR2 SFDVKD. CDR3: CATLAPGQEFYNEQFF.

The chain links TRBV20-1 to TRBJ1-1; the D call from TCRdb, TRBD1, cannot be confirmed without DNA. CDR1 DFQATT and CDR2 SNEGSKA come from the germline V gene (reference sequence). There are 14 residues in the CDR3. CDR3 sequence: CSASPGGPRTEAFF.

The CDR3 here is CASSQDVPGVSYEQYF. J is TRBJ2-7 and V is TRBV14; TCRdb lists TRBD1, though no DNA is available to test this call. The CDR3 loop spans 16 amino acids. The germline CDR1 and CDR2 sequences are SGHDN and FVKESK.

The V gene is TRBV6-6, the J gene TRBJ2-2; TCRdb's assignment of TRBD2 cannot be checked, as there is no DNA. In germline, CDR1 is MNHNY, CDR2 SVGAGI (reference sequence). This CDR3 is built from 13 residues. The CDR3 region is CASSYLGPGELFF.

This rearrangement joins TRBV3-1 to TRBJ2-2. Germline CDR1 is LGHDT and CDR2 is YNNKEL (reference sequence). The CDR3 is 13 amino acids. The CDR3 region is CASSLDPTGELFF. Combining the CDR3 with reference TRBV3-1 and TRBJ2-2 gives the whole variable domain DTAVSQTPKYLVTQMGNDKSIKCEQNLGHDTMYWYKQDSKKFLKIMFSYNNKELIINETVPNRFSPKSPDKAHLNLHINSLELGDSAVYFCASSLDPTGELFFGEGSRLTVL.

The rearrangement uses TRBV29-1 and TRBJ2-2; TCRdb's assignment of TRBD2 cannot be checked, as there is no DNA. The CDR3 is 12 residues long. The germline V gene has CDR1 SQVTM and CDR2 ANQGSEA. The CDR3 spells CSVARLAGELFF.

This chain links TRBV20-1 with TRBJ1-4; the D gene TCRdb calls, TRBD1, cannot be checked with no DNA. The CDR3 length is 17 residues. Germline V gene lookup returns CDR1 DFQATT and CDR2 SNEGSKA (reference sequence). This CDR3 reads CSARERGEVGDDEKLFF.

The CDR3 loop reads CASSKGYTDTQYF. The chain carries TRBV11-2 and TRBJ2-3. There are 13 residues in the CDR3. Germline CDR1 SGHAT, CDR2 FQNNGV.